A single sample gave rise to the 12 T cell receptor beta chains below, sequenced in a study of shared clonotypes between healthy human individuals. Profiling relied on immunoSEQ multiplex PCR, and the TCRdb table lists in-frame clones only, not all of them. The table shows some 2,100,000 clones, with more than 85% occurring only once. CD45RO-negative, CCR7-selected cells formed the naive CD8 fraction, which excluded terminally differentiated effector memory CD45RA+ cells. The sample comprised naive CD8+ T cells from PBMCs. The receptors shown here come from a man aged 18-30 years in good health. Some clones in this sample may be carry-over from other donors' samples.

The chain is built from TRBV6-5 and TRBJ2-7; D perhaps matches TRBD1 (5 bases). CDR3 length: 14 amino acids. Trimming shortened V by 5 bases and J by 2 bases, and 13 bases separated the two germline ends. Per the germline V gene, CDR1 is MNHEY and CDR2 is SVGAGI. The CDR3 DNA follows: TGTGCCAGCAGTGTTCAGGGTGGCGCCTACGAGCAGTACTTC. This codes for CASSVQGGAYEQYF.

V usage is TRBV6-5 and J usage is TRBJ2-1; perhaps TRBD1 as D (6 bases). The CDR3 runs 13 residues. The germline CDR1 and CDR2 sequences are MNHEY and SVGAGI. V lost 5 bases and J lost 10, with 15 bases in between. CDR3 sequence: CASSPTQGYEQFF. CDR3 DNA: TGTGCCAGCAGTCCGACCCAGGGGTACGAGCAGTTCTTC.

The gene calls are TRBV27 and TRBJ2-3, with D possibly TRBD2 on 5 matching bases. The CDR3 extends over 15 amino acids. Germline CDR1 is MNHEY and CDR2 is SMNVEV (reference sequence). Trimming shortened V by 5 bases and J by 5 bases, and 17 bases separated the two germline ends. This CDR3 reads CASSTRREYQDTQYF. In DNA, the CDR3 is TGTGCCAGCAGTACAAGACGGGAATACCAAGATACGCAGTATTTT.

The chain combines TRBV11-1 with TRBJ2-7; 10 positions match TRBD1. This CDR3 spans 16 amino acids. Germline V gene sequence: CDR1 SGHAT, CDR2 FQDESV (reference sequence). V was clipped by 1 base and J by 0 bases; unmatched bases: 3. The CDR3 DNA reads TGTGCCAGCAGCTTAGGGGGACAGGGGAGCTCCTACGAGCAGTACTTC. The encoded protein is CASSLGGQGSSYEQYF. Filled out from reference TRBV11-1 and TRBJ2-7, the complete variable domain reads EAEVAQSPRYKITEKSQAVAFWCDPISGHATLYWYRQILGQGPELLVQFQDESVVDDSQLPKDRFSAERLKGVDSTLKIQPAELGDSAMYLCASSLGGQGSSYEQYFGPGTRLTVT.

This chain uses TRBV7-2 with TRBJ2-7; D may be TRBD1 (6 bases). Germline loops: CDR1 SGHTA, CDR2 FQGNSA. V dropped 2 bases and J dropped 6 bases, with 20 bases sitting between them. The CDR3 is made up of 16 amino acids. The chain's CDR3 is CASSLIWVRGPIEQYF. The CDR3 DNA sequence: TGTGCCAGCAGCTTAATTTGGGTCAGGGGCCCCATCGAGCAGTACTTC.

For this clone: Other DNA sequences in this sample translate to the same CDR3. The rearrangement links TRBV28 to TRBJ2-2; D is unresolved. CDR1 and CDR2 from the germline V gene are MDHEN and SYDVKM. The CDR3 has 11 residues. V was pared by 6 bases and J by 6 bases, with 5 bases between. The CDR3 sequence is CASSLAGELFF. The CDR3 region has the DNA TGTGCCAGCAGCTTGGCCGGGGAGCTGTTTTTT.

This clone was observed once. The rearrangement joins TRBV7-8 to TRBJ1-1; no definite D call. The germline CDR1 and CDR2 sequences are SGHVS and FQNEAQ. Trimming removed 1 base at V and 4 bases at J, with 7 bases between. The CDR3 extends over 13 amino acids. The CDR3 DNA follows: TGTGCCAGCAGCTTAGAGGTCACCACTGAAGCTTTCTTT. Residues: CASSLEVTTEAFF.

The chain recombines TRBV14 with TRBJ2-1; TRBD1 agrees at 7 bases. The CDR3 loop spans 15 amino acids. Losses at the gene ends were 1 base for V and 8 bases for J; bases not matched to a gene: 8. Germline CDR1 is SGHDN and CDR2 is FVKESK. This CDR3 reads CASSQARNRGDEQFF. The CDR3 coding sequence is TGTGCCAGCAGCCAAGCCCGAAACAGGGGCGATGAGCAGTTCTTC.

In DNA, the CDR3 is TGTGCCAGCACCGGACCTATCGGAGGTTACAATGAGCAGTTCTTC. Translating it yields CASTGPIGGYNEQFF. This sequence joins TRBV14 and TRBJ2-1; possible D gene TRBD2, 5 bases. V was pared by 7 bases and J by 4 bases, with 17 bases between. The germline V gene has CDR1 SGHDN and CDR2 FVKESK. The CDR3 is 15 amino acids.

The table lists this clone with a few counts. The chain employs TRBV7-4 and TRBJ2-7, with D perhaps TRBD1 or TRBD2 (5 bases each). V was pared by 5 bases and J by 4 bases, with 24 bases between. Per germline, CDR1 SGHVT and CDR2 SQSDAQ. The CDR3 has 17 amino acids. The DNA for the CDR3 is TGTGCCAGCAGCCCCGTGGCGAAGAGGGGTAGGGCTTACGAGCAGTACTTC. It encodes CASSPVAKRGRAYEQYF.

This CDR3 is CASSQVGGPEAFF. CDR3 coding DNA: TGTGCCAGCAGCCAAGTGGGGGGACCTGAAGCTTTCTTT. This chain joins TRBV14 and TRBJ1-1, with a tentative D call TRBD1 (5 bases). V was cut by 1 base and J by 6 bases, with 9 bases left in between. The CDR3 runs 13 residues. Germline V gene sequence: CDR1 SGHDN, CDR2 FVKESK.

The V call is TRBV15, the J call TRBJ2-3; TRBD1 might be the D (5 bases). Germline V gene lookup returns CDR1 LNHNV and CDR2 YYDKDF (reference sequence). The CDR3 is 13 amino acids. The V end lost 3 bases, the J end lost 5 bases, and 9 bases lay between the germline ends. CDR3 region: CATSSRVVDTQYF. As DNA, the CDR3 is TGTGCCACCAGCAGCAGGGTTGTAGATACGCAGTATTTT.